This entry features one T cell receptor (beta chain) sequence. Its target is not known. Germline CDR1 is SNHLY and CDR2 is FYNNEI. The CDR3 totals 14 residues. The ends were cut back, 4 bases at V and 0 bases at J, with 9 bases in the middle. Clones were read by immunoSEQ multiplex PCR, and TCRdb kept only the in-frame ones, dropping some. The sample yields 35,000 to 50,000 clones, around 80% seen once. The entry originates in a study of STAT3 mutations in large granular lymphocyte leukemia. Findings and caveats of the study: Every T-cell large granular lymphocyte leukemia patient had at least one immunodominant TCR beta clonotype. After therapy, about 35% of the 18 patients switched clonotypes, all new clones STAT3 wild type.

What was sequenced was PBMCs. The V and J genes are TRBV2 and TRBJ1-1; no reliable D call. This receptor was taken from a human donor with T large granular lymphocyte leukemia. Some clones in this sample may be carry-over from other donors' samples. CDR3 region: CASSVSPVNTEAFF. The CDR3 DNA sequence: TGTGCCAGCAGTGTGTCGCCAGTGAACACTGAAGCTTTCTTT.